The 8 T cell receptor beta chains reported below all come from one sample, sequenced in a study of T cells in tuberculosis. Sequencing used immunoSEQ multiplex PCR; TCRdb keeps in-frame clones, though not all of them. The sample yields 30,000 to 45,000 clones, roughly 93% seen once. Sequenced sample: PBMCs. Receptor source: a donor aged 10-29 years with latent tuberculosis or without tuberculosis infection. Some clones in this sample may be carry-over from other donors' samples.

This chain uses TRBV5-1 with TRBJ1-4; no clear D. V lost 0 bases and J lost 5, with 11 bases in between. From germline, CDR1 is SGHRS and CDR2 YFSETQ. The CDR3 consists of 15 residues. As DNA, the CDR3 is TGCGCCAGCAGCTTGGGGCAGGCTTCCAATGAAAAACTGTTTTTT. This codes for CASSLGQASNEKLFF.

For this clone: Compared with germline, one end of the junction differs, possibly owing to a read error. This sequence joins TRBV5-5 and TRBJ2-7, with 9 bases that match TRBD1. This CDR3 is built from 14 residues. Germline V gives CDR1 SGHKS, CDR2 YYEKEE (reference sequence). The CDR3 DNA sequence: TGTGTCAGCAGCGAAAGACAGGGGGGTTTCGAGCAGTACTTC. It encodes CVSSERQGGFEQYF.

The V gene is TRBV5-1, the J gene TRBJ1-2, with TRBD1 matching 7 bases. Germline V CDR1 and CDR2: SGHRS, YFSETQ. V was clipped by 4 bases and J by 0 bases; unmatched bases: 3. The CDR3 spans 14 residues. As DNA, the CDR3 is TGCGCCAGCAGCCAGGGACAGACTAACTATGGCTACACCTTC. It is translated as CASSQGQTNYGYTF.

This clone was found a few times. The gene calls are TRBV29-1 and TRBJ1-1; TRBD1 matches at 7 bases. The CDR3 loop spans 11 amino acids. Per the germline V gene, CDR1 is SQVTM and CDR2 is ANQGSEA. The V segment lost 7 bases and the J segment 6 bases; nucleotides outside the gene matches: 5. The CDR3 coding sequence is TGCAGCGGGGACAGTTCGGCTGAAGCTTTCTTT. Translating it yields CSGDSSAEAFF.

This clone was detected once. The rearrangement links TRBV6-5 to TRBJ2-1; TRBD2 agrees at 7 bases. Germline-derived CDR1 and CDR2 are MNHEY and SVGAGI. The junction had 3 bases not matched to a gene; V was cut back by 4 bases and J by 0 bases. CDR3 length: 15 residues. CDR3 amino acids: CASSFGGSSYNEQFF. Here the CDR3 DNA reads TGTGCCAGCAGTTTCGGCGGGAGCTCCTACAATGAGCAGTTCTTC.

CDR3 sequence: CASSLRSGSTDTQYF. CDR3 sequence (DNA): TGTGCCAGCAGCTTGCGGAGCGGTAGCACAGATACGCAGTATTTT. The chain combines TRBV5-4 with TRBJ2-3; perhaps TRBD2 as D (5 bases). The CDR3 is 15 residues long. Trimming stripped 1 base from V and 0 bases from J, with 9 bases between. Per the germline V gene, CDR1 is SGHNT and CDR2 is YYREEE (reference sequence).

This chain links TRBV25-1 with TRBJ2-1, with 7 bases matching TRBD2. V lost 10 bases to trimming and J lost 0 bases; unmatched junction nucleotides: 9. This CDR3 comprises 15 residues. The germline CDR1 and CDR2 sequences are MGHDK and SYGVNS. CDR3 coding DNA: TGTGCCACTGGGGGGGGAGACACCTCCTACAATGAGCAGTTCTTC. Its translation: CATGGGDTSYNEQFF.

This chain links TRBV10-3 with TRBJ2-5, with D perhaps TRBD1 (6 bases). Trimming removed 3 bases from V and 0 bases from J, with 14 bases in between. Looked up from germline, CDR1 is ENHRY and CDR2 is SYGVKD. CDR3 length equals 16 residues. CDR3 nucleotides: TGTGCCATCAGTGACATGGGAAACAGGGACCAAGAGACCCAGTACTTC. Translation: CAISDMGNRDQETQYF.